This entry is about one TCR beta chain. This specimen comes from a study of blood T cell repertoires in COVID-19. The wider study: From T cells, B-cell-depleted T cells, or PBMCs came the material, which was cDNA or gDNA.

Methods used by the authors: Estimated nucleated cell counts came from reference gene primer amplification. TCRdb's copy holds only in-frame clones and misses some; the assay was immunoSEQ multiplex PCR. Clonal size and the V and J genes are those of that table, whereas D and trimming came from the DNA. The sample records 310,000 or so clones, over 75% being singletons. The CDR3 has 13 residues. The V end was cut by 5 bases, the J end by 2 bases, with 6 bases between. CDR1 SGHDN and CDR2 FVKESK come from the germline V gene. This TCR was sampled from a man between 50 and 59 years old with active or convalescent COVID-19. Sequenced: peripheral blood. The V call is TRBV14, the J call TRBJ2-2; D remains unclear. Here the CDR3 reads CASSSRNTGELFF. CDR3 nucleotides: TGTGCCAGCAGCTCTAGAAACACCGGGGAGCTGTTTTTT.